The 26 T cell receptor beta chains presented below share a single source sample, sequenced in a study of blood T cells in healthy people across ages. For the second PCR, which ran for about 7 to 12 cycles, a sample-barcoded 5' primer and a J-beta primer mix were used. TCRdb processed the 5' RACE reads anew with MiXCR; each CDR3 protein has one entry. The table has roughly 2 million distinct CDR3 sequences, about 49% seen once. Input material: blood. The receptors originated from a middle-aged woman in good health.

The chain employs TRBV20-1 and TRBJ2-4; 10 bases align to TRBD2. The CDR3 length is 16 residues. After removal of 2 bases from V and 8 bases from J, the junction contained 12 bases not matched to a gene. Germline assignment: CDR1 DFQATT and CDR2 SNEGSKA (reference sequence). CDR3 protein: CSARLSGGARRYIQYF. CDR3 DNA: TGCAGTGCTAGATTAAGCGGGGGGGCCAGGAGGTACATTCAGTACTTC.

The chain couples TRBV7-9 to TRBJ2-7; D is ambiguous. The J call is in doubt because the DNA end fits TRBJ2-5 better. Germline-derived CDR1 and CDR2 are SEHNR and FQNEAQ (reference sequence). The CDR3 has 14 residues. The CDR3 sequence: CASSLTNGLQTQYF. CDR3 nucleotides: TGTGCCAGCAGCCTGACCAATGGCTTGCAGACCCAGTACTTC.

The chain joins TRBV20-1 to TRBJ2-1, with D possibly being TRBD2 (7 bases). The germline V and J ends were trimmed by 6 bases and 0 bases, with 15 bases remaining between them. Germline V gene lookup returns CDR1 DFQATT and CDR2 SNEGSKA (reference sequence). CDR3 length equals 15 residues. The CDR3 protein is CSARRGGSSYNEQFF. The CDR3 DNA follows: TGCAGTGCAAGGAGGGGGGGGAGCTCCTACAATGAGCAGTTCTTC.

This clonotype was seen more than once but under ten times. The V call is TRBV5-5, the J call TRBJ1-4; no definite D call. Trimming took off 3 bases at V and 0 bases at J, with 12 bases between the two ends. Per the germline V gene, CDR1 is SGHKS and CDR2 is YYEKEE (reference sequence). CDR3 size: 16 residues. CDR3 sequence reads: CASSSVGLATNEKLFF. The CDR3 nucleotides are TGTGCCAGCAGCTCCGTTGGACTGGCAACTAATGAAAAACTGTTTTTT.

The rearrangement joins TRBV20-1 to TRBJ2-4, with D unresolved. Trimming removed 0 bases at V and 9 bases at J, with 12 bases between. Germline V CDR1 and CDR2: DFQATT, SNEGSKA (reference sequence). The CDR3 is made up of 13 amino acids. CDR3 region: CSARDRIGVIQYF. CDR3 bases: TGCAGTGCTAGAGATCGGATTGGGGTCATTCAGTACTTC.

This sequence joins TRBV3-1 and TRBJ1-1; D unresolved. The CDR3 consists of 14 residues. CDR1 and CDR2 from the germline V gene are LGHDT and YNNKEL (reference sequence). Between the trimmed V and J ends, which lost 1 base and 10 bases, there was a span of 16 bases. CDR3 amino acids: CASSQGNSVIIAFF. The CDR3 DNA is TGTGCCAGCAGCCAAGGCAATTCGGTGATAATAGCTTTCTTT. The full variable domain, its missing parts supplied by reference TRBV3-1 and TRBJ1-1, is DTAVSQTPKYLVTQMGNDKSIKCEQNLGHDTMYWYKQDSKKFLKIMFSYNNKELIINETVPNRFSPKSPDKAHLNLHINSLELGDSAVYFCASSQGNSVIIAFFGQGTRLTVV.

The chain links TRBV6-1 to TRBJ1-2; D gene unclear. The CDR3 covers 13 residues. Germline V gene lookup returns CDR1 MNHNS and CDR2 SASEGT. Trimming removed 5 bases at V and 6 bases at J, with 13 bases between. CDR3 sequence: CASSNAPSHGYTF. CDR3 nucleotide sequence: TGTGCCAGCAGTAATGCACCCAGTCATGGCTACACCTTC.

Concerning this clonotype itself: A read error may account for a junction end that differs from germline. The DNA for the CDR3 is TGTGCTAGCAGCTTAATTCTTGGACAGCAGACCCAGTACTTC. Its translation: CASSLILGQQTQYF. V usage is TRBV7-7 and J usage is TRBJ2-7; TRBD1 is a possible D gene (6 bases). The end of the DNA fits TRBJ2-5 better, so the J call may be wrong. Germline V gives CDR1 SSHAT, CDR2 FNYEAQ (reference sequence). There are 14 residues in the CDR3.

The rearrangement uses TRBV5-1 and TRBJ2-3, with a tentative D call TRBD2 (5 bases). V was cut by 2 bases and J by 0 bases, with 10 bases left in between. Per germline, CDR1 SGHRS and CDR2 YFSETQ. The CDR3 is 15 amino acids. The CDR3 DNA reads as TGCGCCAGCAGCTTTGAGGGCACTAGCACAGATACGCAGTATTTT. It encodes CASSFEGTSTDTQYF.

In this sample, this clonotype turned up once. V is TRBV3-1 and J is TRBJ2-1; TRBD2 is a possible D gene (6 bases). The J call may not be correct, given that the DNA end is closer to TRBJ2-7. The CDR3 is made up of 16 amino acids. The V gene's germline CDR1 is LGHDT and CDR2 YNNKEL (reference sequence). The chain's CDR3 is CASSGYGGVSYNEQYF. CDR3 nucleotide sequence: TGTGCCAGCAGCGGCTACGGGGGAGTCTCCTACAATGAGCAGTACTTC.

The V gene is TRBV18, the J gene TRBJ1-2; D remains unclear. The CDR3 runs 15 residues. Germline V gives CDR1 KGHSH, CDR2 LQKENI. V lost 3 bases, J lost 4 bases, and 15 bases lay in between. CDR3 bases: TGTGCCAGCTCACCCGGACCGGTACCCCTCTATGGCTACACCTTC. Its protein product is CASSPGPVPLYGYTF.

This clonotype was recorded only once. The chain has TRBV28 and TRBJ1-1; D possibly corresponds to TRBD1 (6 bases). The CDR3 loop spans 15 amino acids. The germline V gene encodes CDR1 MDHEN and CDR2 SYDVKM. Trimming pared 5 bases from V and 11 bases from J, leaving 24 bases between. For the CDR3, the DNA is TGTGCCAGCAGTCCCCCATACACAGGGAACTCGGAGGCTTTCTTT. Translation gives CASSPPYTGNSEAFF.

V gene TRBV7-2 combines with J gene TRBJ2-5; perhaps D is TRBD1 or TRBD2 (5 bases each). Germline CDR1 reads SGHTA; CDR2 reads FQGNSA. V shed 11 bases and J shed 0 bases, with 16 bases lying between them. CDR3 size: 14 residues. In nucleotides, the CDR3 is TGTGCCGGTGGGGCTAGCAACTACCAAGAGACCCAGTACTTC. Translating gives CAGGASNYQETQYF.

This clonotype showed up just a few times. This chain connects TRBV7-6 to TRBJ2-7, with D uncertain. V dropped 5 bases and J dropped 0 bases, with 14 bases sitting between them. Per germline, CDR1 SGHVS and CDR2 FNYEAQ. This CDR3 is built from 15 residues. In DNA form, the CDR3 reads TGTGCCAGCAGCCTCGGGTCAACCGTCTCCTACGAGCAGTACTTC. Translated, it gives CASSLGSTVSYEQYF.

The V and J genes are TRBV14 and TRBJ2-1, with 8 bases aligning to TRBD1. CDR1 SGHDN and CDR2 FVKESK come from the germline V gene. V lost 1 base, J lost 2 bases, and 7 bases stayed unmatched. CDR3 length equals 17 residues. DNA of the CDR3: TGTGCCAGCAGCCAAGCGCTTGGACAGGGAGCCTACAATGAGCAGTTCTTC. It is translated as CASSQALGQGAYNEQFF.

The chain recombines TRBV7-8 with TRBJ2-4; possible D gene TRBD1, 5 bases. The assigned J gene may be wrong: the sequence end matches TRBJ2-5 better. From germline, CDR1 is SGHVS and CDR2 FQNEAQ. There are 16 residues in the CDR3. In DNA form, the CDR3 reads TGTGCCAGCAGCTTCACGGCAGGGCAAATAACGGGGACCCAGTACTTC. As protein: CASSFTAGQITGTQYF.

The V and J genes are TRBV4-3 and TRBJ1-4, with a tentative D call TRBD1 (5 bases). V gave up 0 bases and J gave up 8 bases, with 13 bases separating them. This CDR3 contains 15 residues. Looked up from germline, CDR1 is LGHNA and CDR2 is YSLEER. In nucleotides, the CDR3 is TGCGCCAGCAGCCAAGATGCAGGGTTGCGCGAAAAACTGTTTTTT. Amino acids: CASSQDAGLREKLFF.

This clonotype has just a few counts. The chain recombines TRBV11-2 with TRBJ2-4; the D gene is possibly TRBD1 (6 bases). The J call may be incorrect, as the DNA end agrees better with TRBJ2-5. This CDR3 is built from 15 residues. Germline V CDR1 and CDR2: SGHAT, FQNNGV. The CDR3 DNA reads TGTGCCAGCAGCTTAGACTGGGGGCGAGGGGAGACCCAGTACTTC. Residues: CASSLDWGRGETQYF.

This clonotype was detected only a few times. J is TRBJ2-1 and V is TRBV11-1, with 12 bases lining up with TRBD2. The CDR3 has 19 residues. Germline trimming cut 5 bases from V and 9 bases from J; bases unmatched to any gene: 20. Germline assignment: CDR1 SGHAT and CDR2 FQDESV (reference sequence). The CDR3 here is CASSGGLAGGLSRESEQFF. CDR3 in DNA: TGTGCCAGCAGCGGAGGGCTAGCGGGGGGGCTTAGTCGCGAGAGTGAGCAGTTCTTC.

This chain links TRBV18 with TRBJ2-5; maybe TRBD1 (5 bases). The germline V gene encodes CDR1 KGHSH and CDR2 LQKENI. CDR3 length: 14 residues. Trimming left V 3 bases short and J 3 bases short, with 11 bases between. The CDR3: CASSPDIGKETQYF. The CDR3 nucleotides read TGTGCCAGCTCACCGGACATCGGAAAAGAGACCCAGTACTTC.

CDR3 sequence reads: CSARDYGGGPYEQYF. In DNA, the CDR3 is TGCAGTGCTAGAGATTACGGCGGGGGGCCCTACGAGCAGTACTTC. The V gene is TRBV20-1, the J gene TRBJ2-7, with TRBD2 matching over 8 bases. This CDR3 region has 15 residues. Germline CDR1 is DFQATT and CDR2 is SNEGSKA (reference sequence). The V gene end was trimmed by 0 bases and the J gene end by 2 bases; junction bases not matched to a gene: 6.

The CDR3, as DNA: TGTGCCAGCAGCCGTCGACTCGGTGGGGCCAACGTCCTGACTTTC. Amino acids: CASSRRLGGANVLTF. V is TRBV3-1 and J is TRBJ2-6; D gene uncertain. The CDR3 covers 15 residues. The ends were cut back, 4 bases at V and 3 bases at J, with 10 bases in the middle. CDR1 is LGHDT, CDR2 YNNKEL, per germline (reference sequence).

This clonotype was observed a few times. The rearrangement uses TRBV2 and TRBJ2-5; tentatively, D is TRBD2 (6 bases). Germline V gives CDR1 SNHLY, CDR2 FYNNEI. The CDR3 is 11 amino acids. Trimming pared 3 bases from V and 13 bases from J, leaving 12 bases between. The CDR3 DNA reads TGTGCCAGCAGTGATTTGGGACTCCTGTACTTC. Its translation is CASSDLGLLYF.

This clonotype was counted a few times. V and J are TRBV7-9 and TRBJ1-1; tentatively, D is TRBD1 (5 bases). This CDR3 spans 14 amino acids. V lost 1 base and J lost 2, with 8 bases in between. Germline CDR1 and CDR2: SEHNR and FQNEAQ (reference sequence). CDR3 sequence (DNA): TGTGCCAGCAGCTTAGAGCAGGGCAACACTGAAGCTTTCTTT. Protein sequence: CASSLEQGNTEAFF.

The chain couples TRBV2 to TRBJ2-7; D is perhaps TRBD1 (5 bases). The V gene's germline CDR1 is SNHLY and CDR2 FYNNEI. The CDR3 extends over 14 amino acids. V shed 4 bases and J shed 3 bases, with 13 bases lying between them. The DNA of the CDR3 is TGTGCCAGCAGTGTCCAGGGTAGTAACTACGAGCAGTACTTC. Residues: CASSVQGSNYEQYF. Drawing the rest from reference TRBV2 and TRBJ2-7, the complete variable domain is EPEVTQTPSHQVTQMGQEVILRCVPISNHLYFYWYRQILGQKVEFLVSFYNNEISEKSEIFDDQFSVERPDGSNFTLKIRSTKLEDSAMYFCASSVQGSNYEQYFGPGTRLTVT.

This rearrangement joins TRBV27 to TRBJ1-4, with D maybe TRBD1 (6 bases). Trimming took off 8 bases at V and 8 bases at J, with 15 bases between the two ends. The CDR3 contains 13 residues. CDR1 and CDR2 from the germline V gene are MNHEY and SMNVEV (reference sequence). The CDR3 here is CASGSGAGEKLFF. In DNA form, the CDR3 reads TGTGCCAGCGGGTCAGGGGCGGGCGAAAAACTGTTTTTT.